A selection of T cell receptor beta chains follows, all from one sample in a study of shared clonotypes between healthy human individuals. The repertoire was sequenced with immunoSEQ multiplex PCR; TCRdb's copy has only in-frame clones and lacks some. The table has 2 million to 2.5 million clones, approximately 94% seen once. The sequenced material came from naive CD4+ T cells sorted from blood. The source is a man in his late teens or twenties in good health. CDR3s include the opening cysteine and the closing phenylalanine or tryptophan. The D gene is left open where the match is weak. A clone size is listed for some rows: how often the clone was seen (once, few, many), or a class if it is expanded.

>TRBJ2-3|TRBV5-1|-|-
CASSRRAGYVGDTQYF
TGCGCCAGCAGTAGGAGGGCCGGTTACGTAGGGGATACGCAGTATTTT
>TRBJ2-3|TRBV9|-|TRBD2
CASSVVSGGGVADTQYF
TGTGCCAGCAGCGTAGTTAGCGGGGGAGGAGTAGCAGATACGCAGTATTTT
>TRBJ2-7|TRBV9|-|-
CASSVTSGSSAYEQYF
TGTGCCAGCAGCGTGACTTCAGGGTCGTCGGCCTACGAGCAGTACTTC
>TRBJ2-7|TRBV4-1|-|-
CASSQGTGTYEQYF
TGCGCCAGCAGCCAAGGAACAGGAACCTACGAGCAGTACTTC
>TRBJ1-1|TRBV6-6|-|-
CASSGRHTEAFF
TGTGCCAGCAGTGGGCGTCACACTGAAGCTTTCTTT
>TRBJ2-2|TRBV5-1|few|-
CASNLGPNTGELFF
TGCGCCAGCAACCTTGGCCCGAACACCGGGGAGCTGTTTTTT
>TRBJ2-3|TRBV5-1|-|TRBD1
CASSLGTGGGDTQYF
TGCGCCAGCAGCTTGGGGACAGGGGGAGGAGATACGCAGTATTTT
>TRBJ2-2|TRBV19|-|-
CASSIGGPDTGELFF
TGTGCCAGTAGTATTGGAGGGCCCGACACCGGGGAGCTGTTTTTT
>TRBJ1-2|TRBV5-6|-|-
CASSLNREGYTF
TGTGCCAGCAGCTTGAACAGGGAAGGCTACACCTTC
>TRBJ2-5|TRBV2|-|TRBD1
CANREGQGQETQYF
TGTGCCAACCGTGAGGGACAGGGGCAAGAGACCCAGTACTTC
>TRBJ2-7|TRBV28|once|-
CASNTLNDREQYF
TGTGCCAGCAACACCCTGAACGACAGGGAGCAGTACTTC
>TRBJ1-2|TRBV30|-|TRBD1
CAWFFEGAGGYTF
TGTGCCTGGTTTTTCGAGGGGGCAGGGGGCTACACCTTC
>TRBJ1-6|TRBV19|-|-
CASSIWGQRTPLHF
TGTGCCAGTAGTATTTGGGGGCAAAGGACACCCCTCCACTTT
>TRBJ1-2|TRBV15|-|-
CATSRGTGTPLGYTF
TGTGCCACCAGCAGAGGGACCGGGACACCTCTCGGCTACACCTTC
>TRBJ1-2|TRBV6-5|once|TRBD1
CASSPPGTDYGYTF
TGTGCCAGCAGTCCCCCCGGGACAGATTATGGCTACACCTTC
>TRBJ2-7|TRBV30|-|TRBD1
CAWSLRQGSEQYF
TGTGCCTGGAGTTTGCGACAGGGCAGCGAGCAGTACTTC
>TRBJ2-1|TRBV10-3|-|TRBD1
CAIRAGTGVYNEQFF
TGTGCCATCAGAGCCGGGACAGGGGTGTACAATGAGCAGTTCTTC
>TRBJ1-6|TRBV7-8|-|-
CASSLEGLGSPLHF
TGTGCCAGCAGCTTAGAGGGATTAGGCTCACCCCTCCACTTT
>TRBJ2-5|TRBV6-5|-|TRBD1
CASRGQGKGETQYF
TGTGCCAGCAGGGGACAGGGAAAAGGAGAGACCCAGTACTTC
>TRBJ2-5|TRBV30|-|TRBD1
CAWTQGARETQYF
TGTGCCTGGACCCAGGGGGCGCGGGAGACCCAGTACTTC
>TRBJ2-7|TRBV18|-|-
CASSRPRLTGSSYEQYF
TGTGCCAGCTCCCGACCCCGATTAACAGGGAGCTCCTACGAGCAGTACTTC
>TRBJ2-7|TRBV6-5|once|-
CASTTKGRNYEQYF
TGTGCCAGCACTACAAAGGGACGGAACTACGAGCAGTACTTC
>TRBJ2-3|TRBV10-3|-|TRBD1
CAIWQGAGTDTQYF
TGTGCCATATGGCAGGGGGCGGGCACAGATACGCAGTATTTT
>TRBJ1-1|TRBV5-1|-|-
CASSGQPNTEAFF
TGCGCCAGCAGCGGACAGCCGAACACTGAAGCTTTCTTT
>TRBJ2-7|TRBV5-1|-|-
CASRLVLERTYEQYF
TGCGCCAGCAGACTGGTTCTTGAGCGAACCTACGAGCAGTACTTC
>TRBJ2-5|TRBV6-1|-|-
CASSIGGETQYF
TGTGCCAGCAGCATAGGAGGGGAGACCCAGTACTTC
>TRBJ1-5|TRBV30|once|TRBD1
CAWSALDREFGPQHF
TGTGCCTGGAGTGCCCTGGACAGGGAGTTTGGGCCCCAGCATTTT
>TRBJ2-1|TRBV5-1|-|TRBD2
CASSSRHGTTYNEQFF
TGCGCCAGCAGCTCGAGACACGGGACTACCTACAATGAGCAGTTCTTC
>TRBJ2-7|TRBV6-8|-|TRBD1
CASSYSITPPRDRGYYEQYF
TGTGCCAGCAGTTACTCGATCACCCCCCCCCGGGACAGGGGATACTACGAGCAGTACTTC
>TRBJ2-7|TRBV5-6|-|-
CASSGVQSSYEQYF
TGTGCCAGCAGTGGGGTCCAGAGCTCCTACGAGCAGTACTTC